The TCR beta chain under discussion was sequenced for a study of T-cell reconstitution after alpha-beta-depleted transplantation in children listed by TCRdb under 2016. With respect to the entire study: The study quantitatively tracked T-cell immune reconstitution after TCRalphabeta/CD19-depleted allogeneic hematopoietic cell transplantation in children using TCR repertoire profiling.

V and J are trimmed by 5 bases and 0 bases, and the gene matches miss 9 bases of the junction. Measured from the cysteine to the phenylalanine, the CDR3 is 16 residues long. The entry retains the CDR3 DNA only, 48 bases that are in frame from base 1. According to the germline V gene, CDR1 reads SGHTA and CDR2 reads FQGNSA. This clonotype was observed a handful of times. Its antigen remains undetermined. Nothing much larger sits one base from this clone, and base qualities are not available. Library preparation was by PCR. Sequencing was carried out with an Illumina HiSeq 2500. Molecular barcoding was employed in the preparation of TCR libraries, with unique molecular identifiers being used to normalize TCRbeta repertoire quantification. TCRdb trimmed the raw reads at Q25, called clones with MiXCR and kept productive beta chains. Rows merge per CDR3 protein into single entries with the most common DNA and genes. The sample has a few hundred thousand distinct CDR3 sequences on record, 8.5% to 10% of them singletons. Together, the top ten hold roughly 6.2% of the sample.

In this chain, TRBV7-2 is recombined with TRBJ2-7; 8 central nucleotides agree with TRBD2. The sequence derives from a human donor who donated a stem cell graft to a child with acute lymphoblastic leukemia. The source was PBMCs from the stem cell graft donor, collected from the stem cell graft. Here is the DNA: TGTGCCAGCAGCCCGCCGGGAGGGGGTAGCTCCTACGAGCAGTACTTC. It codes for CASSPPGGGSSYEQYF.